Below, 9 T cell receptor beta chains from the same sample are listed, as sequenced in a study of T cell repertoires in cytomegalovirus infection. One entry per CDR3 protein, called by TCRdb with MiXCR from the reads. In the table there are fewer than 1,000,000 distinct CDR3 sequences, approximately 31% of which are singletons. Their antigens remain unidentified. This sample comprised cultured CD8+ T cells from PBMCs, obtained from culture after CMV antigen stimulation. All receptors derive from a human donor in good health (CMV status not recorded). Some clones in this sample may be carry-over from other donors' samples.

The chain links TRBV6-5 to TRBJ1-1, with D possibly matching TRBD1 (6 bases). The CDR3 is 14 amino acids. The germline gives CDR1 MNHEY, CDR2 SVGAGI. Deletions cut 4 bases from V and 2 bases from J, with 11 bases between. Here the CDR3 reads CASSSTTGNTEAFF. In DNA form, the CDR3 reads TGTGCCAGCAGTTCCACGACAGGAAACACTGAAGCTTTCTTT.

This clonotype has more than one count but fewer than ten. V gene TRBV20-1 combines with J gene TRBJ2-2; D possibly corresponds to TRBD1 (5 bases). V lost 6 bases to trimming and J lost 1 base, with 18 bases between them. The germline CDR1 and CDR2 sequences are DFQATT and SNEGSKA (reference sequence). This CDR3 has 16 amino acids. CDR3 sequence (DNA): TGCAGTGCCGTAGAGCCGACCACAGGGAACACCGGGGAGCTGTTTTTT. Translated: CSAVEPTTGNTGELFF.

The V gene is TRBV5-1, the J gene TRBJ2-3; the match to TRBD1 covers 8 bases. Germline V gives CDR1 SGHRS, CDR2 YFSETQ. The CDR3 totals 14 residues. Trimming at V came to 5 bases and at J to 0 bases, leaving 2 bases not matched to a gene. In DNA form, the CDR3 reads TGCGCCAGCAGGGGACAGGCGAGCACAGATACGCAGTATTTT. Its translation is CASRGQASTDTQYF. The full variable domain, with the rest looked up from reference TRBV5-1 and TRBJ2-3, is KAGVTQTPRYLIKTRGQQVTLSCSPISGHRSVSWYQQTPGQGLQFLFEYFSETQRNKGNFPGRFSGRQFSNSRSEMNVSTLELGDSALYLCASRGQASTDTQYFGPGTRLTVL.

Comments on this clonotype: A junction boundary mismatches the germline segment, possibly from a read error. J is TRBJ2-1 and V is TRBV7-6; D may be TRBD2 (6 bases). The CDR3 consists of 13 residues. Germline V lookup: CDR1 SGHVS, CDR2 FNYEAQ. The CDR3: CASSLGAGYEQFF. CDR3 in DNA: TGTGCTAGCAGTCTAGGGGCGGGGTATGAGCAGTTCTTC.

In its sample, this clonotype was seen many times. The chain links TRBV7-8 to TRBJ2-1; D unclear. Germline lookup yields CDR1 SGHVS and CDR2 FQNEAQ. The CDR3 contains 16 residues. The V end lost 2 bases, the J end lost 0 bases, and 11 bases lay between the germline ends. The CDR3: CASSLSVSLSYNEQFF. The CDR3 DNA sequence: TGTGCCAGCAGCTTAAGTGTCAGCCTCTCCTACAATGAGCAGTTCTTC.

The chain is built from TRBV7-2 and TRBJ2-2; possible D gene TRBD1, 5 bases. Germline CDR1 is SGHTA and CDR2 is FQGNSA. This CDR3 is 15 amino acids long. Trimming took off 4 bases at V and 3 bases at J, with 12 bases between the two ends. The CDR3 spells CASSSLSGYTGELFF. The CDR3 DNA is TGTGCCAGCAGCTCTCTATCAGGGTACACCGGGGAGCTGTTTTTT. The whole variable domain, remainder taken from reference TRBV7-2 and TRBJ2-2, is GAGVSQSPSNKVTEKGKDVELRCDPISGHTALYWYRQSLGQGLEFLIYFQGNSAPDKSGLPSDRFSAERTGGSVSTLTIQRTQQEDSAVYLCASSSLSGYTGELFFGEGSRLTVL.

This clonotype has more than one count but fewer than ten. As DNA, the CDR3 is TGTGCCAGCAGTGAATCCAGCAGTACTAGCACAGATACGCAGTATTTT. It is translated as CASSESSSTSTDTQYF. The gene calls are TRBV25-1 and TRBJ2-3; the D is unclear. The V and J ends lost 1 base and 0 bases respectively, with 11 bases between them. CDR1 and CDR2 from the germline V gene are MGHDK and SYGVNS. The CDR3 runs 16 residues.

This clonotype came up a few times. V is TRBV6-2 or TRBV6-3 and J is TRBJ1-5; 7 bases are a match to TRBD1. From germline, CDR1 is MNHEY and CDR2 SVGEGT. The CDR3 consists of 17 residues. The junction had 15 bases not matched to a gene; V was cut back by 5 bases and J by 5 bases. In DNA form, the CDR3 reads TGTGCCAGCAGTCCCCGGGGGACAGTCGTTTATGATCAGCCCCAGCATTTT. Protein: CASSPRGTVVYDQPQHF.

This clonotype turned up a few times. The CDR3 spells CASGGGGIRPYEQYV. CDR3 DNA: TGTGCCAGCGGGGGGGGAGGGATTCGTCCCTACGAGCAGTACGTC. The chain recombines TRBV6-6 with TRBJ2-7; 7 nucleotides agree with TRBD2. Germline-derived CDR1 and CDR2 are MNHNY and SVGAGI (reference sequence). The CDR3 has 15 residues. The V and J ends lost 8 bases and 2 bases, in that order; junction bases with no gene match: 12.